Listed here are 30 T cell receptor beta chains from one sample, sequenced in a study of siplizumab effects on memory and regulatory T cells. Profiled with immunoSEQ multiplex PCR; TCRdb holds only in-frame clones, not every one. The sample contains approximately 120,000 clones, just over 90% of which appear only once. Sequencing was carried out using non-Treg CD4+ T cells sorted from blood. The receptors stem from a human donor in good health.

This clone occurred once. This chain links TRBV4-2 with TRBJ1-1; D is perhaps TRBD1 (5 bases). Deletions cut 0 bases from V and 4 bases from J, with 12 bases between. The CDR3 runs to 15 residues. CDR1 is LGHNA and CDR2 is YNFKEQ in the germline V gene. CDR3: CASSQEWDVATEAFF. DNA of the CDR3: TGTGCCAGCAGCCAAGAATGGGACGTGGCCACTGAAGCTTTCTTT.

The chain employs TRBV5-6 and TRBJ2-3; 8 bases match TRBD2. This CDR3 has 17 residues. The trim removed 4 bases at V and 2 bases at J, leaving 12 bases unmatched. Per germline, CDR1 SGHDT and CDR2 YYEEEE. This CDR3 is CASSPRRLAGSTDTQYF. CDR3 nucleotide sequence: TGTGCCAGCAGCCCCCGTAGGCTAGCGGGCTCCACAGATACGCAGTATTTT. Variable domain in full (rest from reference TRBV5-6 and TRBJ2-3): DAGVTQSPTHLIKTRGQQVTLRCSPKSGHDTVSWYQQALGQGPQFIFQYYEEEERQRGNFPDRFSGHQFPNYSSELNVNALLLGDSALYLCASSPRRLAGSTDTQYFGPGTRLTVL.

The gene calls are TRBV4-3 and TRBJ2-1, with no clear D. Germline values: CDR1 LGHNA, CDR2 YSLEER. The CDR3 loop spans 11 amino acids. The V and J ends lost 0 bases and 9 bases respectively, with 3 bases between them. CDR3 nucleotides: TGCGCCAGCAGCCAAGAAAGTGAGCAGTTCTTC. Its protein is CASSQESEQFF.

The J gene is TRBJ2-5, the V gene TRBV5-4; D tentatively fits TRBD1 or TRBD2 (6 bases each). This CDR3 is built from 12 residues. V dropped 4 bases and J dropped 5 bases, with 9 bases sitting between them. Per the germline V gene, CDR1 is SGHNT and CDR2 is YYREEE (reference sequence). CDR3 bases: TGTGCCAGCAGCGCCGGGGGCGAGACCCAGTACTTC. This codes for CASSAGGETQYF.

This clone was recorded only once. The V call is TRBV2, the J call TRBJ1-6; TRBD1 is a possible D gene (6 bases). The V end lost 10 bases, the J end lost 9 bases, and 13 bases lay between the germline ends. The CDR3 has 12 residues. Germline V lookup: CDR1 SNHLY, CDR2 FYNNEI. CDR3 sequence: CANGGGASPLHF. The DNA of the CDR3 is TGTGCCAACGGAGGGGGTGCTTCACCCCTCCACTTT.

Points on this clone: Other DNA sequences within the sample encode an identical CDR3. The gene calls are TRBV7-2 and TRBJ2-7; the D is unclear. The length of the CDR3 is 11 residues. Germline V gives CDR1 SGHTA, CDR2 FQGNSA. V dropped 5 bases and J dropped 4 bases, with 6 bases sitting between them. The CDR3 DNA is TGTGCCAGCAGCCCGAGTTACGAGCAGTACTTC. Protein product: CASSPSYEQYF.

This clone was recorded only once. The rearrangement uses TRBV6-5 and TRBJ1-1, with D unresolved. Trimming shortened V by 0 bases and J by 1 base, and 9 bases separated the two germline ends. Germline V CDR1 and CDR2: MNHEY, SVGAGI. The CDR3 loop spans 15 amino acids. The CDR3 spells CASSYSPEGNTEAFF. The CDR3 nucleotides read TGTGCCAGCAGTTACTCACCAGAGGGGAACACTGAAGCTTTCTTT.

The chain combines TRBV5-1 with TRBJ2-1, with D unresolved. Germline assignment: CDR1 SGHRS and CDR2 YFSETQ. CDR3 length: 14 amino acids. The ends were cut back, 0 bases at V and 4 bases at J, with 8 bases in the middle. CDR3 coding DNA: TGCGCCAGCAGCTTGGAAGGGTCTTACAATGAGCAGTTCTTC. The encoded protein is CASSLEGSYNEQFF.

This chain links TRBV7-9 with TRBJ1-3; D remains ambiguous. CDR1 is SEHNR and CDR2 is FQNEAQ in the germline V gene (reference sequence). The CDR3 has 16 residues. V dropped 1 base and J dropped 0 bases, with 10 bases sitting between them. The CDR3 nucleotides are TGTGCCAGCAGCTTAGGCCTAATCATCTCTGGAAACACCATATATTTT. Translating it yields CASSLGLIISGNTIYF.

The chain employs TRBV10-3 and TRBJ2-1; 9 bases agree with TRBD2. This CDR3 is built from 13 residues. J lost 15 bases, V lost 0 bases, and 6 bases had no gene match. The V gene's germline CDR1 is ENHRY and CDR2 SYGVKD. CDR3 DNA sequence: TGTGCCATCAGTGAGTCAGTCCAAGCGGGGGGGTTCTTC. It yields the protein CAISESVQAGGFF.

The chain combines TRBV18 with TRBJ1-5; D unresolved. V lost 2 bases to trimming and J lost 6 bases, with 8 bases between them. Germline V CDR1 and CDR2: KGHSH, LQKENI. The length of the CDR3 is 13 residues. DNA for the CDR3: TGTGCCAGCTCACCAGGACGCGGTCAGCCCCAGCATTTT. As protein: CASSPGRGQPQHF.

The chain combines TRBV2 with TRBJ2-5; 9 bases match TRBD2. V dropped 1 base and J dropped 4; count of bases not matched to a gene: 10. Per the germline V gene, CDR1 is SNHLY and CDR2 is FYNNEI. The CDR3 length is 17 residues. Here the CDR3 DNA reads TGTGCCAGCAGTGAAGGGTTTGCGCGGGGGGGCCCAGAGACCCAGTACTTC. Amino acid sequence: CASSEGFARGGPETQYF. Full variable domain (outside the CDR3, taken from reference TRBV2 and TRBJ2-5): EPEVTQTPSHQVTQMGQEVILRCVPISNHLYFYWYRQILGQKVEFLVSFYNNEISEKSEIFDDQFSVERPDGSNFTLKIRSTKLEDSAMYFCASSEGFARGGPETQYFGPGTRLLVL.

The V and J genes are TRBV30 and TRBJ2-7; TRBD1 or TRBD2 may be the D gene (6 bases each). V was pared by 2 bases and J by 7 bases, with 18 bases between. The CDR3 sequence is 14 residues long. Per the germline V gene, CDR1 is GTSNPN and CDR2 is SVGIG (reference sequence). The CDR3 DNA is TGTGCCTGGAGTCCTCCCGTCGGAGGGGGAGAGCAGTACTTC. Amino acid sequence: CAWSPPVGGGEQYF.

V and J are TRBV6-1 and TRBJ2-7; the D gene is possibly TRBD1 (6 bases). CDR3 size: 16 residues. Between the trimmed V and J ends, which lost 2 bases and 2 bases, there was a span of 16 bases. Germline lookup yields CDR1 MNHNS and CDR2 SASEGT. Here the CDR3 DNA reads TGTGCCAGCAGTGAACCTCCTAACAGGGTACCCTACGAGCAGTACTTC. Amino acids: CASSEPPNRVPYEQYF.

The CDR3 loop is CASSPRWGREEETQYF. The CDR3 region has the DNA TGTGCCAGCTCACCCCGATGGGGAAGAGAAGAAGAGACCCAGTACTTC. This rearrangement joins TRBV18 to TRBJ2-5; D is unresolved. CDR1 is KGHSH and CDR2 is LQKENI in the germline V gene. The CDR3 covers 16 residues. V was cut by 3 bases and J by 3 bases, with 17 bases left in between.

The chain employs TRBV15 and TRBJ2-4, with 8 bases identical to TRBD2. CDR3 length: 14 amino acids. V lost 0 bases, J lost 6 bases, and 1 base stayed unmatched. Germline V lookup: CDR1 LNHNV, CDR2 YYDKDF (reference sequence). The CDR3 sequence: CATSRDGLANIQYF. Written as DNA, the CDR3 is TGTGCCACCAGCAGAGATGGACTAGCAAACATTCAGTACTTC. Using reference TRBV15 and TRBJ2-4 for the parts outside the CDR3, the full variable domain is DAMVIQNPRYQVTQFGKPVTLSCSQTLNHNVMYWYQQKSSQAPKLLFHYYDKDFNNEADTPDNFQSRRPNTSFCFLDIRSPGLGDTAMYLCATSRDGLANIQYFGAGTRLSVL.

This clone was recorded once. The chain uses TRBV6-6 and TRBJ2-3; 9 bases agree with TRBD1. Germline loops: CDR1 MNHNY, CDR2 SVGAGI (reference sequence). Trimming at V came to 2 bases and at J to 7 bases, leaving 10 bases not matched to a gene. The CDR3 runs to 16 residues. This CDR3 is CASSYLPGQGLNTQYF. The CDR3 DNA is TGTGCCAGCAGTTACCTTCCGGGACAGGGACTAAATACGCAGTATTTT.

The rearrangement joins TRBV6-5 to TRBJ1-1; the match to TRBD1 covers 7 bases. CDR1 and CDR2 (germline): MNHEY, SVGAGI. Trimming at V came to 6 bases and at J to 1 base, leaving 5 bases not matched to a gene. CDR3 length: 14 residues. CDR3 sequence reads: CASRLRTGNTEAFF. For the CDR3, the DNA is TGTGCCAGCAGACTTAGGACAGGGAACACTGAAGCTTTCTTT.

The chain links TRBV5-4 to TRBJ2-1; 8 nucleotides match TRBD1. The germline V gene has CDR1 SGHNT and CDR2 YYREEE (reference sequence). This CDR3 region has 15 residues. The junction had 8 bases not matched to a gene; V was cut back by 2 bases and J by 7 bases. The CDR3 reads CASSFVRTGRNEQFF. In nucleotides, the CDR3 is TGTGCCAGCAGCTTTGTCAGGACAGGGAGGAATGAGCAGTTCTTC. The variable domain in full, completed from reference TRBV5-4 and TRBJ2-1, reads ETGVTQSPTHLIKTRGQQVTLRCSSQSGHNTVSWYQQALGQGPQFIFQYYREEENGRGNFPPRFSGLQFPNYSSELNVNALELDDSALYLCASSFVRTGRNEQFFGPGTRLTVL.

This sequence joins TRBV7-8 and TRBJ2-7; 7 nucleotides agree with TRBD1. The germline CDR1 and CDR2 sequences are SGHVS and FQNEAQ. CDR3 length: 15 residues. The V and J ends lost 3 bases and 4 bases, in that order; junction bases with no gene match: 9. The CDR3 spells CASSFTRGKGYEQYF. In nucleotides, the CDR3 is TGTGCCAGCAGCTTTACCAGGGGGAAGGGTTACGAGCAGTACTTC.

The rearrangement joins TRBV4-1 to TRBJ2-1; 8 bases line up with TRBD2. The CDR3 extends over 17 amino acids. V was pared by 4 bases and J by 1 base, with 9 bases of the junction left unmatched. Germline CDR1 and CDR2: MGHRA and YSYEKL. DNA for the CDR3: TGCGCCAGCAGCCGGGCCCGGGGGGGGAAGTCCTACAATGAGCAGTTCTTC. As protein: CASSRARGGKSYNEQFF.

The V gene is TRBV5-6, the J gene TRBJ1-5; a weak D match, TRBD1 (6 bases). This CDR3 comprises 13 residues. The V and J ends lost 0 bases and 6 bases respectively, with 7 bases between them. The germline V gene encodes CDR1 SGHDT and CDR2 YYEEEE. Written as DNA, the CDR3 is TGTGCCAGCAGCTTGGACAGGGTTCAGCCCCAGCATTTT. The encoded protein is CASSLDRVQPQHF.

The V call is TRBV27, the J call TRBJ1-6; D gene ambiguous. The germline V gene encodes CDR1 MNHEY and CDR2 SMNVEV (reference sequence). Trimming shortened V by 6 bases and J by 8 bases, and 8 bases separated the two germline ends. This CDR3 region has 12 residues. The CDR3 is CASRELHSPLHF. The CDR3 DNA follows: TGTGCCAGCAGAGAGTTACATTCACCCCTCCACTTT.

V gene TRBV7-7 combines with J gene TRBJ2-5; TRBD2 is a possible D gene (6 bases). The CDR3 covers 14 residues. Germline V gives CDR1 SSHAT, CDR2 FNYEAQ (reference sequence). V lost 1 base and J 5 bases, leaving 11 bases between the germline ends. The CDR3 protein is CASSLGTNGETQYF. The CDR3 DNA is TGTGCCAGCAGCTTAGGGACTAACGGCGAGACCCAGTACTTC.

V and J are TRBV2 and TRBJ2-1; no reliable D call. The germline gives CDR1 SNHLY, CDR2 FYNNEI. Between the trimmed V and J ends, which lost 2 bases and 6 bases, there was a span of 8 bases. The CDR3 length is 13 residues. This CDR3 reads CASSEITRNEQFF. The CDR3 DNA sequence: TGTGCCAGCAGTGAAATAACTCGCAATGAGCAGTTCTTC.

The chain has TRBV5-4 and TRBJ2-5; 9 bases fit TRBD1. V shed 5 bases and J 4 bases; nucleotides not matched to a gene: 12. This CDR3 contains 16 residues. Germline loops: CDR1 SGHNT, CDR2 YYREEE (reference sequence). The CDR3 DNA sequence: TGTGCCAGCAGTCCCGGGACAGGGCCCTACCTAGAGACCCAGTACTTC. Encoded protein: CASSPGTGPYLETQYF. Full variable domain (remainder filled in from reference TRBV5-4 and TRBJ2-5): ETGVTQSPTHLIKTRGQQVTLRCSSQSGHNTVSWYQQALGQGPQFIFQYYREEENGRGNFPPRFSGLQFPNYSSELNVNALELDDSALYLCASSPGTGPYLETQYFGPGTRLLVL.

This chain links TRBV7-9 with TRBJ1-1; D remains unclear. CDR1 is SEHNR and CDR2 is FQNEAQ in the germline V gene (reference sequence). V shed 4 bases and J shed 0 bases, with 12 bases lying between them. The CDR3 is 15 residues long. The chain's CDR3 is CASSSYLTVNTEAFF. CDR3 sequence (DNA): TGTGCCAGCAGCTCGTATTTGACTGTGAACACTGAAGCTTTCTTT. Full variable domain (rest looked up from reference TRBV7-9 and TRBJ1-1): DTGVSQNPRHKITKRGQNVTFRCDPISEHNRLYWYRQTLGQGPEFLTYFQNEAQLEKSRLLSDRFSAERPKGSFSTLEIQRTEQGDSAMYLCASSSYLTVNTEAFFGQGTRLTVV.

CDR3 residues: CASSLDGLAAETQYF. In DNA, the CDR3 is TGCGCCAGCAGCTTGGACGGACTAGCCGCGGAGACCCAGTACTTC. The chain carries TRBV5-1 and TRBJ2-5, with 8 bases that match TRBD2. With V trimmed by 0 bases and J by 5 bases, 6 bases remained unmatched. Per the germline V gene, CDR1 is SGHRS and CDR2 is YFSETQ. CDR3 size: 15 residues.

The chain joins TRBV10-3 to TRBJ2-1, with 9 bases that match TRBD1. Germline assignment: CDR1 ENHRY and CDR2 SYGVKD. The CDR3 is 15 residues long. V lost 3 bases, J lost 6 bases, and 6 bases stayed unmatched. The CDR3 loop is CAISDTGQGINEQFF. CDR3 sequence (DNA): TGTGCCATCAGTGACACGGGACAGGGCATCAATGAGCAGTTCTTC.

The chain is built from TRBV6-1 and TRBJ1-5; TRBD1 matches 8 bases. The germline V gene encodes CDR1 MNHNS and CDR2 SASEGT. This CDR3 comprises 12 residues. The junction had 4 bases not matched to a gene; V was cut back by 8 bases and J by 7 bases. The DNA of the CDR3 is TGTGCCAGCGGACAGGGTGGGCAGCCCCAGCATTTT. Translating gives CASGQGGQPQHF.